One and the same sample provided the 8 T cell receptor beta chains below, sequenced in a study of OX40 agonist ivuxolimab in advanced cancers. Profiled with immunoSEQ multiplex PCR; TCRdb holds only in-frame clones, not every one. The sample has approximately 87,000 clones; 88% are singletons. Sequenced here: CD4+ or CD8+ T cells sorted from blood, sampled in a trial of the OX40 agonist ivuxolimab. The receptors originated from an adult with an advanced solid tumor such as melanoma, head and neck, liver or kidney cancer.

The CDR3 loop reads CAISEVAGGDTQYF. CDR3 DNA: TGTGCCATCAGTGAGGTAGCGGGAGGAGATACGCAGTATTTT. V usage is TRBV10-3 and J usage is TRBJ2-3; 10 bases are shared with TRBD2. This CDR3 comprises 14 residues. Germline V CDR1 and CDR2: ENHRY, SYGVKD. With 2 bases clipped from V and 5 bases from J, the junction kept 1 base outside the gene matches.

The chain joins TRBV6-5 to TRBJ2-7; D might be TRBD1 or TRBD2, each matching 5 bases. CDR1 is MNHEY and CDR2 is SVGAGI in the germline V gene. The CDR3 is 15 residues long. Trimming pared 0 bases from V and 1 base from J, leaving 10 bases between. CDR3: CASSYSRDASYEQYF. The DNA of the CDR3 is TGTGCCAGCAGTTACTCCAGGGACGCATCCTACGAGCAGTACTTC.

The rearrangement uses TRBV27 and TRBJ1-2; 7 bases are shared with TRBD1. Germline V gene lookup returns CDR1 MNHEY and CDR2 SMNVEV (reference sequence). This CDR3 contains 15 residues. The ends lost 7 bases at V and 2 bases at J; junction bases unmatched: 10. The CDR3 region is CASTRTAQGNYGYTF. CDR3 in DNA: TGTGCCAGCACCCGCACGGCACAGGGGAACTATGGCTACACCTTC.

The chain is built from TRBV6-5 and TRBJ1-1; D unresolved. Trimming stripped 4 bases from V and 1 base from J, with 10 bases between. CDR1 is MNHEY, CDR2 SVGAGI, per germline. The CDR3 has 14 residues. The DNA for the CDR3 is TGTGCCAGCAGTTCCTCGATCCCGAACACTGAAGCTTTCTTT. As protein: CASSSSIPNTEAFF.

This chain joins TRBV12-2 and TRBJ2-1; TRBD1, the table's D call, was not compared with the DNA. TRBV12-2 is noted as a pseudogene. This CDR3 contains 18 residues. For the CDR3, the DNA is TGTGCAAGTCGCTTAGCTGTCTTTCAGACAGGGTGGTACAATGAGCAGTTCTTC. The encoded protein is CASRLAVFQTGWYNEQFF.

V gene TRBV29-1 combines with J gene TRBJ1-1, with D hard to call. Germline V gene sequence: CDR1 SQVTM, CDR2 ANQGSEA. The germline V and J ends were trimmed by 3 bases and 4 bases, with 12 bases remaining between them. The CDR3 consists of 13 residues. The CDR3 coding sequence is TGCAGCGTTGACGTGAACCCCCGCACTGAAGCTTTCTTT. Translation gives CSVDVNPRTEAFF.

The gene calls are TRBV7-9 and TRBJ2-1; tentatively, D is TRBD1 (5 bases). Germline values: CDR1 SEHNR, CDR2 FQNEAQ (reference sequence). V lost 1 base to trimming and J lost 6 bases, with 7 bases between them. This CDR3 is built from 13 residues. The DNA for the CDR3 is TGTGCCAGCAGCTTAGGTCAGGGCAATGAGCAGTTCTTC. Its translation: CASSLGQGNEQFF.

This clone was counted between two and nine times. The rearrangement joins TRBV5-1 to TRBJ2-1; TRBD2 matches at 10 bases. V was pared by 2 bases and J by 4 bases, with 3 bases of the junction left unmatched. This CDR3 comprises 15 residues. CDR1 and CDR2 (germline): SGHRS, YFSETQ. The CDR3 region has the DNA TGCGCCAGCAGCTTAGCGGGAGGGAATTACAATGAGCAGTTCTTC. This translates into CASSLAGGNYNEQFF.